Listed below are T cell receptor beta chains from one sample, sequenced in a study of blood T cell repertoires in COVID-19. Data came from immunoSEQ multiplex PCR; TCRdb stores just in-frame clones and leaves some out. Of about 220,000 clones in the sample, approximately 86% were seen once. Material: peripheral blood. Receptors were obtained from a woman of 80 years or more with acute or convalescent COVID-19. Each CDR3 is given with its conserved first and last residue. A D gene is named only where the DNA matches it firmly. Some rows have no size entry. The others give once, few or many, or a class for an expanded clone.

DNA: TGCGCCAGCAGCATATCGCCCCTCCCGGACACTGAAGCTTTCTTT
CDR3: CASSISPLPDTEAFF
size: few
D: -
J: TRBJ1-1
V: TRBV5-1

DNA: TGTGCTAGTGGCTCCGGGGGAAGAGCAACTAATGAAAAACTGTTTTTT
CDR3: CASGSGGRATNEKLFF
size: -
D: -
J: TRBJ1-4
V: TRBV12-5

DNA: TGTGCCAGCAGCTTACCGGACAGGATTCCTTATGGCTACACCTTC
CDR3: CASSLPDRIPYGYTF
size: -
D: TRBD1
J: TRBJ1-2
V: TRBV13

DNA: TGCAGTGCTAGTATGGGGGCAGGGTACGAGCAGTACTTC
CDR3: CSASMGAGYEQYF
size: few
D: -
J: TRBJ2-7
V: TRBV20-1

DNA: TGTGCCAGCAGCCCCAGCGCATGGAGCTCCTATAATTCACCCCTCCACTTT
CDR3: CASSPSAWSSYNSPLHF
size: -
D: -
J: TRBJ1-6
V: TRBV7-9

DNA: TGTGCCAGTACGATCGGACAGTGGAACACCGGGGAGCTGTTTTTT
CDR3: CASTIGQWNTGELFF
size: -
D: -
J: TRBJ2-2
V: TRBV19

DNA: TGCGCCAGCAGCCAAACGACAGGCTTCTATGGCTACACCTTC
CDR3: CASSQTTGFYGYTF
size: -
D: -
J: TRBJ1-2
V: TRBV4-1

DNA: TGTGCCATCAGGGACCCGGCTAGCCCTAGCACAGATACGCAGTATTTT
CDR3: CAIRDPASPSTDTQYF
size: -
D: -
J: TRBJ2-3
V: TRBV10-3

DNA: TGTGCCAGCAGCTCAACGGACAGTTCCGAGCAGTACTTC
CDR3: CASSSTDSSEQYF
size: -
D: -
J: TRBJ2-7
V: TRBV9

DNA: TGTGCCAGCAGCCCCCTACAGGGGGTAATTTCTGGAAACACCATATATTTT
CDR3: CASSPLQGVISGNTIYF
size: -
D: TRBD1
J: TRBJ1-3
V: TRBV7-2

DNA: TGTGCCAGCAGTGCGGTCCAATCTAGCACAGATACGCAGTATTTT
CDR3: CASSAVQSSTDTQYF
size: -
D: -
J: TRBJ2-3
V: TRBV2

DNA: TGCGCCAGCAGCTTGGGCAGGGGGCTCTACGAGCAGTACTTC
CDR3: CASSLGRGLYEQYF
size: -
D: TRBD1
J: TRBJ2-7
V: TRBV5-1

DNA: TGTGCCAGCAGCCGCCGACAGGGGGCTGGGAATTCACCCCTCCACTTT
CDR3: CASSRRQGAGNSPLHF
size: few
D: TRBD1
J: TRBJ1-6
V: TRBV5-8

DNA: TGCAGTGCTAGTGCCCGGAGCTCCTATAATTCACCCCTCCACTTT
CDR3: CSASARSSYNSPLHF
size: -
D: -
J: TRBJ1-6
V: TRBV20-1

DNA: TGTGCCAGCAGCCCTAAGACAGGGGGCTACGAGCAGTACTTC
CDR3: CASSPKTGGYEQYF
size: few
D: TRBD1
J: TRBJ2-7
V: TRBV7-9

DNA: TGTGCCAGCCGATCGACCCGGGAACGACTAAACTACACCTTC
CDR3: CASRSTRERLNYTF
size: -
D: -
J: TRBJ1-2
V: TRBV5-5

DNA: TGTGCCAGCAGCCAAGAGTGGGGGGGGCTGGGTGAGCAGTTCTTC
CDR3: CASSQEWGGLGEQFF
size: -
D: -
J: TRBJ2-1
V: TRBV3-1/TRBV3-2

DNA: TGTGCCAGCAGCCAAGACACGGGGAATCAGCCCCAGCATTTT
CDR3: CASSQDTGNQPQHF
size: -
D: -
J: TRBJ1-5
V: TRBV3-1/TRBV3-2

DNA: TGCGCCAGCAGTCCCACGGAGGCAGATCAGCCCCAGCATTTT
CDR3: CASSPTEADQPQHF
size: -
D: -
J: TRBJ1-5
V: TRBV5-1

DNA: TGTGCCAGCTCACCACAGGGGTCACCCCTCCACTTT
CDR3: CASSPQGSPLHF
size: -
D: -
J: TRBJ1-6
V: TRBV18

DNA: TGTGCCAGCAGTGAAGGACAGGGGGCGACGGAACGGCCCCAGCATTTT
CDR3: CASSEGQGATERPQHF
size: -
D: TRBD1
J: TRBJ1-5
V: TRBV2

DNA: TGTGCCAGCAGCTTAGGCGGTTCTATCTCTGGGGCCAACGTCCTGACTTTC
CDR3: CASSLGGSISGANVLTF
size: -
D: -
J: TRBJ2-6
V: TRBV7-2

DNA: TGTGCCAGCAGCCCACGGACGGAGGGGAGGGAGACCCAGTACTTC
CDR3: CASSPRTEGRETQYF
size: -
D: -
J: TRBJ2-5
V: TRBV4-2

DNA: TGTGCCAGCAGTGAAGCCCCGCAGGGGGGCTGGTCGCCCCTCCACTTT
CDR3: CASSEAPQGGWSPLHF
size: -
D: TRBD1
J: TRBJ1-6
V: TRBV6-1

DNA: TGTGCCAGCAGGGAGGGACAGTCGAACACTGAAGCTTTCTTT
CDR3: CASREGQSNTEAFF
size: -
D: TRBD1
J: TRBJ1-1
V: TRBV6-5

DNA: TGTGCCAGCAGTGACACGCAGGGGGCAAAAAACATTCAGTACTTC
CDR3: CASSDTQGAKNIQYF
size: -
D: TRBD1
J: TRBJ2-4
V: TRBV6-1

DNA: TGCGCCAGCAGCTTGATGAGCACTAATGAAAAACTGTTTTTT
CDR3: CASSLMSTNEKLFF
size: -
D: -
J: TRBJ1-4
V: TRBV5-1

DNA: TGTGCCAGCATCAATCCAACTAATGAAAAACTGTTTTTT
CDR3: CASINPTNEKLFF
size: -
D: -
J: TRBJ1-4
V: TRBV11-3

DNA: TGTGCCAGCAGAAGTTCGGGACAGGGTAGTAACTATGGCTACACCTTC
CDR3: CASRSSGQGSNYGYTF
size: -
D: TRBD1
J: TRBJ1-2
V: TRBV28

DNA: TGTGCCAGCAGCCTCCGACAGCGTTCCTATGGCTACACCTTC
CDR3: CASSLRQRSYGYTF
size: -
D: -
J: TRBJ1-2
V: TRBV3-1/TRBV3-2

DNA: TGCAGTGCTTTGGAGAACTATGGCTACACCTTC
CDR3: CSALENYGYTF
size: -
D: -
J: TRBJ1-2
V: TRBV20-1

DNA: TGTGCCAGCGTGAGGGACAGGCGCACTGAAGCTTTCTTT
CDR3: CASVRDRRTEAFF
size: -
D: TRBD1
J: TRBJ1-1
V: TRBV2

DNA: TGTGCCACCAGCAGAGAAGGCCAGGGATACGAGCAGTACTTC
CDR3: CATSREGQGYEQYF
size: -
D: -
J: TRBJ2-7
V: TRBV15

DNA: TGCGCCAGCAGCGGCGGGAATATCAACACCGGGGAGCTGTTTTTT
CDR3: CASSGGNINTGELFF
size: -
D: -
J: TRBJ2-2
V: TRBV5-1

DNA: TGTGCCAGCAGTGAACGGGGCACCGGGGAGCTGTTTTTT
CDR3: CASSERGTGELFF
size: few
D: -
J: TRBJ2-2
V: TRBV2

DNA: TGTGCCAGCAGCCCGGGGCGGGGCTATGGCTACACCTTC
CDR3: CASSPGRGYGYTF
size: -
D: -
J: TRBJ1-2
V: TRBV11-3

DNA: TGCGCCAGCAGCTTGGGCCCTAGCGAGTCCTACGAGCAGTACTTC
CDR3: CASSLGPSESYEQYF
size: few
D: -
J: TRBJ2-7
V: TRBV5-1

DNA: TGTGCCAGCAGCGGCAGGGGTTCTGGGGCCAACGTCCTGACTTTC
CDR3: CASSGRGSGANVLTF
size: -
D: -
J: TRBJ2-6
V: TRBV4-2

DNA: TGTGCCAGTGGCTACTCTCGAGGGACAGGGGACGAGCAGTACTTC
CDR3: CASGYSRGTGDEQYF
size: -
D: TRBD1
J: TRBJ2-7
V: TRBV19

DNA: TGTGCCAGCAGCCCAGGAGGGACTACAGAGACCCAGTACTTC
CDR3: CASSPGGTTETQYF
size: -
D: TRBD2
J: TRBJ2-5
V: TRBV3-1/TRBV3-2

DNA: TGTGCCAGGATAGATTGGGTAGCCTCAAGTTCTGGAAACACCATATATTTT
CDR3: CARIDWVASSSGNTIYF
size: -
D: -
J: TRBJ1-3
V: TRBV11-2

DNA: TGTGCCAGTAGTATACAGCGGGGGGACACAGATACGCAGTATTTT
CDR3: CASSIQRGDTDTQYF
size: -
D: TRBD2
J: TRBJ2-3
V: TRBV19

DNA: TGTGCCAGTAGTCTCAGTCTCCAAGAGACCCAGTACTTC
CDR3: CASSLSLQETQYF
size: -
D: -
J: TRBJ2-5
V: TRBV19

DNA: TGTGCCAGCAGTAGGACAGCGAACACTGAAGCTTTCTTT
CDR3: CASSRTANTEAFF
size: -
D: -
J: TRBJ1-1
V: TRBV9

DNA: TGTGCCAGCAGTTTTTCAGGGGCGAGTCAGCCCCAGCATTTT
CDR3: CASSFSGASQPQHF
size: -
D: -
J: TRBJ1-5
V: TRBV28

DNA: TGTGCCAGCAGCTTACCCGCGGGGGCTGGGGCCAACGTCCTGACTTTC
CDR3: CASSLPAGAGANVLTF
size: -
D: TRBD2
J: TRBJ2-6
V: TRBV7-3

DNA: TGTGCCAGCACCCCCGGGCCTGAGGGTGGCTACACCTTC
CDR3: CASTPGPEGGYTF
size: -
D: -
J: TRBJ1-2
V: TRBV2

DNA: TGTGCCAGCAGCCTACTACAGGGCACAGATACGCAGTATTTT
CDR3: CASSLLQGTDTQYF
size: -
D: -
J: TRBJ2-3
V: TRBV3-1/TRBV3-2

DNA: TGTGCCAGCACCAAGGGGGAAACTGCCTATAATTCACCCCTCCACTTT
CDR3: CASTKGETAYNSPLHF
size: -
D: -
J: TRBJ1-6
V: TRBV11-2

DNA: TGTGCCACATTGGGACTAGGACTCACAGATACGCAGTATTTT
CDR3: CATLGLGLTDTQYF
size: -
D: TRBD2
J: TRBJ2-3
V: TRBV19

DNA: TGTGCCAGCAGCCCGCGGGGGGGGGCCAGGACCTATAATTCACCCCTCCACTTT
CDR3: CASSPRGGARTYNSPLHF
size: -
D: -
J: TRBJ1-6
V: TRBV6-2/TRBV6-3

DNA: TGTGCCAGCCTGTGGCAGGGCGACACTGAAGCTTTCTTT
CDR3: CASLWQGDTEAFF
size: -
D: -
J: TRBJ1-1
V: TRBV2

DNA: TGTGCCAGCAGCCAAAGTGGGGGGTTAGGAAACACCATATATTTT
CDR3: CASSQSGGLGNTIYF
size: -
D: -
J: TRBJ1-3
V: TRBV3-1/TRBV3-2